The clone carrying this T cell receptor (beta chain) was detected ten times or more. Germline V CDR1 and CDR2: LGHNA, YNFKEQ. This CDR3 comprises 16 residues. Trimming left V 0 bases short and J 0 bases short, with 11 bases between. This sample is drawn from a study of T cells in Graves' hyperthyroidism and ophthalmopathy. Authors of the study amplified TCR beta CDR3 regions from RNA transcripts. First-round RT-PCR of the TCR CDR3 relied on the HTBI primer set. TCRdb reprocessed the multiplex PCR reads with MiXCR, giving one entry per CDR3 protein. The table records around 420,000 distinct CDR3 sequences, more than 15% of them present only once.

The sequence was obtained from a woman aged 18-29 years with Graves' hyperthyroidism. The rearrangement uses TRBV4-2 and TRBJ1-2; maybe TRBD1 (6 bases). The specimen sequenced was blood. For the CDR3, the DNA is TGTGCCAGCAGCCAAGAAGGGACAACTGCTAACTATGGCTACACCTTC. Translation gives CASSQEGTTANYGYTF.